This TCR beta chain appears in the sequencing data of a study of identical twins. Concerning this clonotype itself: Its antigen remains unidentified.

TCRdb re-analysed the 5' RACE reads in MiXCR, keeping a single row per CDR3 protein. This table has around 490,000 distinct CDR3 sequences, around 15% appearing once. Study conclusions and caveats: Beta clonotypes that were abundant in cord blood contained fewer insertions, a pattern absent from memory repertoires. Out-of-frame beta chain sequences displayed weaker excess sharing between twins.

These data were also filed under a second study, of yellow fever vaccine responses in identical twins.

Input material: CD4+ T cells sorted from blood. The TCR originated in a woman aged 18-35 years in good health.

CDR3 nucleotide sequence: TGTGCCATCGCGGGGACAGGGGTTCACGGGCAGTACTTC. This translates into CAIAGTGVHGQYF. J is TRBJ2-7 and V is TRBV10-3; 10 bases fit TRBD1. The CDR3 runs to 13 residues. The V and J ends lost 8 bases and 9 bases, in that order; junction bases with no gene match: 10. Per germline, CDR1 ENHRY and CDR2 SYGVKD.